There are a few counts of the clone carrying this TCR beta chain. According to the study, TCR beta libraries were built with iRepertoire HTBI primers and CDR3-region Arm-PCR. TCRdb redid the calling of the multiplex PCR reads with MiXCR, one entry per CDR3 protein. This table holds under 700,000 distinct CDR3 sequences, roughly 16% found once. Documented time point: newly diagnosed GD, antithyroid drugs for less than 3 months. With RNA extracted from PBMCs as input, the TCR library was made. Patients came from an endocrinology department in Xi'an, China. This sample is part of a study of regulatory T cells in long-lasting Graves disease. Germline CDR1 reads LNHDA; CDR2 reads SQIVND (reference sequence). The CDR3 spans 16 residues. The ends lost 6 bases at V and 4 bases at J; junction bases unmatched: 11. The data also belong to a second study, concerning T cells in Graves' hyperthyroidism and ophthalmopathy.

The sequence came from a woman aged 35 to 59 with Graves disease. The gene calls are TRBV19 and TRBJ1-1; 10 bases agree with TRBD1. The sequences come from peripheral blood mononuclear cells (PBMCs), collected at new diagnosis, from a patient treated with antithyroid drugs. As DNA, the CDR3 is TGTGCCAGTAGGGAGAGGGACAGGGGAAGGGCCACTGAAGCTTTCTTT. Translating it yields CASRERDRGRATEAFF.